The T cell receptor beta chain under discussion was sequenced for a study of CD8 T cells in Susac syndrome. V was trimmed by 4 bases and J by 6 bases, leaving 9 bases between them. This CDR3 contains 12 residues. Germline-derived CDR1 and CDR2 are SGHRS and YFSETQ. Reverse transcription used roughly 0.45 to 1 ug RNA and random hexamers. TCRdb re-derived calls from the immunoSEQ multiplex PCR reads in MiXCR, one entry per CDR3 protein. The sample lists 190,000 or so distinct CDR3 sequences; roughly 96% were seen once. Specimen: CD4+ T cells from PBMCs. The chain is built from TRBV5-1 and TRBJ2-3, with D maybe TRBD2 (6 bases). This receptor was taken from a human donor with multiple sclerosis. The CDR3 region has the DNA TGCGCCAGCAGCAGTCGGGAGGATACGCAGTATTTT. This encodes CASSSREDTQYF.